These 11 T cell receptor beta chains were all obtained from the same sample, sequenced in a study of CD8 T cells in ankylosing spondylitis. TCRdb re-called the 5' RACE reads with MiXCR, one entry per CDR3 protein. Of about 24,000 distinct CDR3 sequences detected, approximately 12% appear once; the ten largest clones hold around 30%. The specimen sequenced was blood. The receptors originated from a male donor with ankylosing spondylitis or in good health (not recorded which).

The V gene is TRBV7-9, the J gene TRBJ1-4, with D unclear. V was shortened by 5 bases and J by 3 bases, with 13 bases between the two germline ends. The CDR3 totals 15 residues. Per the germline V gene, CDR1 is SEHNR and CDR2 is FQNEAQ (reference sequence). The chain's CDR3 is CASSPARAPNEKLFF. In DNA form, the CDR3 reads TGTGCCAGCAGCCCCGCCCGAGCCCCTAATGAAAAACTGTTTTTT.

The V gene is TRBV6-2 or TRBV6-3, the J gene TRBJ1-6, with 8 bases lining up with TRBD1. There are 13 residues in the CDR3. J lost 13 bases, V lost 4 bases, and 6 bases had no gene match. The germline V gene has CDR1 MNHEY and CDR2 SVGEGT. This CDR3 is CASSSGTGLPLHF. The CDR3 nucleotides are TGTGCCAGCAGTTCTGGGACAGGACTTCCCCTCCACTTT.

This clonotype was picked up many times. V gene TRBV20-1 combines with J gene TRBJ1-2; D is unclear. V lost 2 bases, J lost 5 bases, and 12 bases lay in between. Germline lookup yields CDR1 DFQATT and CDR2 SNEGSKA (reference sequence). This CDR3 is 13 amino acids long. CDR3 coding DNA: TGCAGTGCTAGAACCAGCCCGGGGTATGGCTACACCTTC. It translates to CSARTSPGYGYTF.

In its sample, this clonotype was seen many times. The gene calls are TRBV7-2 and TRBJ2-1, with a possible D match to TRBD2 (6 bases). Between the trimmed V and J ends, which lost 4 bases and 9 bases, there was a span of 10 bases. CDR1 and CDR2 from the germline V gene are SGHTA and FQGNSA. This CDR3 spans 12 amino acids. The CDR3 sequence is CASSSDYGEQFF. Here the CDR3 DNA reads TGTGCCAGCAGCTCGGACTATGGTGAGCAGTTCTTC.

This clonotype has ten or more counts. This chain connects TRBV28 to TRBJ2-7, with D uncertain. Looked up from germline, CDR1 is MDHEN and CDR2 is SYDVKM. The CDR3 has 13 residues. V lost 2 bases to trimming and J lost 1 base, with 6 bases between them. CDR3 coding DNA: TGTGCCAGCAGTTTAGGGCGGTCCTACGAGCAGTACTTC. Translation gives CASSLGRSYEQYF. Full variable domain (rest looked up from reference TRBV28 and TRBJ2-7): DVKVTQSSRYLVKRTGEKVFLECVQDMDHENMFWYRQDPGLGLRLIYFSYDVKMKEKGDIPEGYSVSREKKERFSLILESASTNQTSMYLCASSLGRSYEQYFGPGTRLTVT.

A few counts support this clonotype. J is TRBJ2-2 and V is TRBV2; TRBD1 matches at 10 bases. Per the germline V gene, CDR1 is SNHLY and CDR2 is FYNNEI. The CDR3 consists of 18 residues. J lost 0 bases, V lost 6 bases, and 10 bases had no gene match. CDR3 DNA sequence: TGTGCCAGCAGAGATACCGGGACAGGGGCGGCGAACACCGGGGAGCTGTTTTTT. Translating it yields CASRDTGTGAANTGELFF.

V usage is TRBV12-3 or TRBV12-4 and J usage is TRBJ2-2; D could derive from TRBD1 or TRBD2 (5 bases each). CDR3 length: 17 residues. The ends were cut back, 6 bases at V and 0 bases at J, with 17 bases in the middle. CDR3 nucleotide sequence: TGTGCCAGCAGCCTTAATTCCGGGACGGCGAACACCGGGGAGCTGTTTTTT. It is translated as CASSLNSGTANTGELFF.

This rearrangement joins TRBV5-1 to TRBJ2-5, with unresolved D. The length of the CDR3 is 14 residues. V was clipped by 0 bases and J by 5 bases, with 11 bases between them. The germline gives CDR1 SGHRS, CDR2 YFSETQ. The CDR3 is CASSLELNEETQYF. The CDR3 nucleotides are TGCGCCAGCAGCTTGGAACTAAATGAGGAGACCCAGTACTTC.

The V and J genes are TRBV7-2 and TRBJ2-1; 11 bases fit TRBD2. V dropped 4 bases and J dropped 6; count of bases not matched to a gene: 11. The V gene's germline CDR1 is SGHTA and CDR2 FQGNSA. The CDR3 has 17 residues. In DNA, the CDR3 is TGTGCCAGCAGCTACAAGTTCCTAGCGGGGGGAGGCAATGAGCAGTTCTTC. It codes for CASSYKFLAGGGNEQFF.

This clonotype was recorded at least ten times. The CDR3 is CASSVRNTGELFF. In DNA form, the CDR3 reads TGTGCCAGCAGTGTCCGTAACACCGGGGAGCTGTTTTTT. The chain has TRBV25-1 and TRBJ2-2; the D is unclear. The CDR3 extends over 13 amino acids. Germline values: CDR1 MGHDK, CDR2 SYGVNS. V lost 4 bases, J lost 2 bases, and 5 bases lay in between.

In this sample, this clonotype turned up many times. V and J are TRBV15 and TRBJ1-5, with D hard to call. The CDR3 has 13 amino acids. The germline V and J ends were trimmed by 4 bases and 7 bases, with 11 bases remaining between them. Germline assignment: CDR1 LNHNV and CDR2 YYDKDF (reference sequence). CDR3 protein: CATSIPGGQPQHF. The CDR3 nucleotides read TGTGCCACCAGCATCCCAGGTGGGCAGCCCCAGCATTTT.